The sequence of this T cell receptor (beta chain) was determined in a study of glioma-infiltrating T cells after dendritic cell vaccination. General study results and limits: Estimated pretreatment TIL content predicted outcome after dendritic cell vaccination. The cohort had few patients with full blood and tumor sets.

With respect to this clone: Its antigen is not identified.

Time point noted: after dendritic cell vaccination, including at tumor progression/relapse. Amplification used 60 V beta primers and 13 J beta primers. Assay: immunoSEQ multiplex PCR; the TCRdb copy retains only in-frame clones and omits some. In the table there are more than 70,000 clones, around 86% of which are singletons. Specimen: blood, collected after dendritic cell vaccination. The source of this sequence is a human donor with glioblastoma.

The CDR3 DNA reads as TGCGCCAGCAGCTTGATCGGATTGGCGGCGGTCGGAGAAAAACTGTTTTTT. It translates to CASSLIGLAAVGEKLFF. The chain is built from TRBV5-1 and TRBJ1-4; D gene ambiguous. Trimming took 1 base from V and 8 from J, leaving 21 bases between them. The CDR3 is 17 amino acids. Germline V gene sequence: CDR1 SGHRS, CDR2 YFSETQ.